This T cell receptor beta chain is drawn from a study of T cells in Graves' hyperthyroidism and ophthalmopathy. Deletions cut 1 base from V and 3 bases from J, with 11 bases between. Germline V gene lookup returns CDR1 SGHNT and CDR2 YYREEE (reference sequence). This CDR3 contains 15 residues. RNA transcripts yielded amplified TCR beta CDR3 regions. A set of HTBI primers served as the primers for a first-round RT-PCR of the TCR CDR3. One entry per CDR3 protein results from TCRdb running MiXCR on the multiplex PCR reads. Of hundreds of thousands of distinct CDR3 sequences listed, around 15% are singletons.

The TCR was taken from a young woman with Graves' hyperthyroidism. The chain uses TRBV5-4 and TRBJ2-1; a possible D gene is TRBD2 (6 bases). Sequencing was performed on blood. For the CDR3, the DNA is TGTGCCAGCAGCTTGCGGGGGTCGGGCTACAATGAGCAGTTCTTC. This codes for CASSLRGSGYNEQFF. Filled out from reference TRBV5-4 and TRBJ2-1, the complete variable domain reads ETGVTQSPTHLIKTRGQQVTLRCSSQSGHNTVSWYQQALGQGPQFIFQYYREEENGRGNFPPRFSGLQFPNYSSELNVNALELDDSALYLCASSLRGSGYNEQFFGPGTRLTVL.